This T cell receptor (beta chain) was identified in a study of blood T cell repertoires in COVID-19. In the original workflow: Counts of nucleated cells, estimated from reference gene primer amplification, were obtained. Sequenced by immunoSEQ multiplex PCR; TCRdb stores in-frame clones only, minus some. V and J calls and clone size are given by that table; D and trimming were obtained from the DNA. The table has about 180,000 clones, 75% to 90% seen once. Participant ages covered about 18 to 95 years across some 25 US areas. Researchers sorted participants into cohorts using their self-reported clinical history. V lost 3 bases and J 9 bases, leaving 15 bases between the germline ends. Looked up from germline, CDR1 is LNHDA and CDR2 is SQIVND (reference sequence). The CDR3 contains 15 residues.

V is TRBV19 and J is TRBJ1-6, with D possibly TRBD1 on 5 matching bases. Sequenced input: PBMCs or T cells enriched from blood (not recorded which). The receptor comes from a woman in her forties with acute COVID-19. CDR3 region: CASSIDGGVLSPLHF. The CDR3 nucleotides are TGTGCCAGTAGTATCGATGGAGGGGTGCTTTCACCCCTCCACTTT.